This T cell receptor beta chain was captured by sequencing in a study of T cell repertoires in cytomegalovirus infection. The germline V gene has CDR1 MDHEN and CDR2 SYDVKM. The CDR3 totals 15 residues. V lost 6 bases and J lost 3; bases outside the gene matches: 7. This clonotype was observed many times. TCRdb passed the reads through MiXCR, listing each CDR3 protein once. The repertoire holds just over 300,000 distinct CDR3 sequences, with roughly a sixth as singletons. This TCR derives from a human donor in good health (CMV status not recorded). Some clones in this sample may be carry-over from other donors' samples. Sequencing was carried out using PBMCs. The chain combines TRBV28 with TRBJ2-7, with 11 bases fitting TRBD1. CDR3: CASRASGTGGYEQYF. The CDR3 DNA sequence: TGTGCCAGCAGAGCCTCCGGGACAGGGGGCTACGAGCAGTACTTC.